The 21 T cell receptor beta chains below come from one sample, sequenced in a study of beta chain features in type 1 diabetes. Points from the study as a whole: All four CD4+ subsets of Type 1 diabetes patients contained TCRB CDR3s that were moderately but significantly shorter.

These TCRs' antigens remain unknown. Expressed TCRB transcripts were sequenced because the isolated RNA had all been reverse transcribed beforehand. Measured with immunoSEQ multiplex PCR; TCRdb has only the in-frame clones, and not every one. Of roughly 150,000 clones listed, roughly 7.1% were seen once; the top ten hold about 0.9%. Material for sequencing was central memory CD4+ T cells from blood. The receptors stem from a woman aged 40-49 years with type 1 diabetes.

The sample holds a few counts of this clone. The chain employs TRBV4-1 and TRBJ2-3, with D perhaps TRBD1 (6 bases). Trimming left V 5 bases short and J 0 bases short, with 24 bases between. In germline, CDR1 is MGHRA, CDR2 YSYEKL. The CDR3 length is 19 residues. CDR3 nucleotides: TGCGCCAGCAGCGAGAAAGGCCGGGACACTAAGATTAGCACAGATACGCAGTATTTT. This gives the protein CASSEKGRDTKISTDTQYF.

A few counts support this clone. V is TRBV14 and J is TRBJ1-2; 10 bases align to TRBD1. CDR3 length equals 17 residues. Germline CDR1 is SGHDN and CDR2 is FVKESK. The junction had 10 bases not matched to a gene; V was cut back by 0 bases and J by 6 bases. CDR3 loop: CASSQDMGQGYINGYTF. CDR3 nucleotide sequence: TGTGCCAGCAGCCAAGATATGGGACAGGGGTACATCAATGGCTACACCTTC.

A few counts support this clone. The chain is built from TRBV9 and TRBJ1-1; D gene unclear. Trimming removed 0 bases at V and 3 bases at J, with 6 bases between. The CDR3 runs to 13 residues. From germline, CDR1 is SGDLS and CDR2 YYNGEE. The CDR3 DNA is TGTGCCAGCAGCGTAGAGCGGTACACTGAAGCTTTCTTT. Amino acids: CASSVERYTEAFF.

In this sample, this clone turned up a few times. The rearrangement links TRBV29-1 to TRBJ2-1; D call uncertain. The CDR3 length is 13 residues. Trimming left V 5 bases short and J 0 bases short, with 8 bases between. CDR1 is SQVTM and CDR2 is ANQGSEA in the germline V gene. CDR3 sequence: CSVRERSYNEQFF. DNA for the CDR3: TGCAGCGTTCGCGAGCGCTCCTACAATGAGCAGTTCTTC.

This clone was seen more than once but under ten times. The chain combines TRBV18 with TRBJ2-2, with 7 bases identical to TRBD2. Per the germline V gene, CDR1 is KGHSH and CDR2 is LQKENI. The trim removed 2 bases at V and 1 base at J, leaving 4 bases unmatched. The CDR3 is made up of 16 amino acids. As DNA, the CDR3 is TGTGCCAGCTCACCAGGAGCGGGATTGAACACCGGGGAGCTGTTTTTT. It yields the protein CASSPGAGLNTGELFF. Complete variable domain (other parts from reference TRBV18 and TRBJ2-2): NAGVMQNPRHLVRRRGQEARLRCSPMKGHSHVYWYRQLPEEGLKFMVYLQKENIIDESGMPKERFSAEFPKEGPSILRIQQVVRGDSAAYFCASSPGAGLNTGELFFGEGSRLTVL.

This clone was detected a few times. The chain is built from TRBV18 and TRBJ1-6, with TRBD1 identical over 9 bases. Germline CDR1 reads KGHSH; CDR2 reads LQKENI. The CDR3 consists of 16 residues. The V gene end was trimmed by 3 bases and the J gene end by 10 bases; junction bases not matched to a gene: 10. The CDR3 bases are TGTGCCAGCTCACCCACTTTGGGACAGGGCGGATCACCCCTCCACTTT. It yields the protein CASSPTLGQGGSPLHF.

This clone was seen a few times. Here the CDR3 DNA reads TGTGCCAGCAGCTTGGGAGAGGGACAGGTCTCTGGCTACACCTTC. Translated, it gives CASSLGEGQVSGYTF. The rearrangement links TRBV5-4 to TRBJ1-2; 8 nucleotides line up with TRBD1. Germline CDR1 is SGHNT and CDR2 is YYREEE (reference sequence). The CDR3 extends over 15 amino acids. The trim removed 0 bases at V and 7 bases at J, leaving 8 bases unmatched.

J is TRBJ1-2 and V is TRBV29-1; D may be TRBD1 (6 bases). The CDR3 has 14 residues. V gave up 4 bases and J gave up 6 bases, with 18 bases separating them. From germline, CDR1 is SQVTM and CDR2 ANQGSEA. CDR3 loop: CSVVEQGRENGYTF. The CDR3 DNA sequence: TGCAGCGTTGTTGAACAGGGAAGAGAGAATGGCTACACCTTC.

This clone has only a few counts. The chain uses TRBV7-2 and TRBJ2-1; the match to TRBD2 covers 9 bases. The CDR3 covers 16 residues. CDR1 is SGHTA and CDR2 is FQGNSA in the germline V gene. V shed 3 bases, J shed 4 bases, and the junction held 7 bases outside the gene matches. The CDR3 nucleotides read TGTGCCAGCAGCTTCAGGAGCGGGAGGTCGTACAATGAGCAGTTCTTC. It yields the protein CASSFRSGRSYNEQFF.

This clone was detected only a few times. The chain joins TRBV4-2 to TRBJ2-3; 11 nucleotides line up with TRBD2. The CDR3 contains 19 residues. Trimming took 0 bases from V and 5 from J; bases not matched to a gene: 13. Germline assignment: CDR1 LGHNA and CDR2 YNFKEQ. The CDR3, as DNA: TGTGCCAGCAGCCAAGATTTACTAGCGGGAGTGCTTTTGGGAGATACGCAGTATTTT. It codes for CASSQDLLAGVLLGDTQYF.

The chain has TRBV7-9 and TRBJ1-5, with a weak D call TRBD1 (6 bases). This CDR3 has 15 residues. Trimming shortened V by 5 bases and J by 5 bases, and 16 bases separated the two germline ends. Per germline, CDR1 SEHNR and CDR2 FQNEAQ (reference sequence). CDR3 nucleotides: TGTGCCAGCAGCCCGGGAGGGGGACGGTATCAGCCCCAGCATTTT. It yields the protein CASSPGGGRYQPQHF.

The chain's CDR3 is CASSTGAQETQYF. CDR3 coding DNA: TGTGCCAGCTCAACAGGGGCCCAAGAGACCCAGTACTTC. V is TRBV18 and J is TRBJ2-5, with 7 bases that match TRBD1. CDR3 length: 13 amino acids. CDR1 and CDR2 (germline): KGHSH, LQKENI. V shed 5 bases, J shed 1 base, and the junction held 1 base outside the gene matches.

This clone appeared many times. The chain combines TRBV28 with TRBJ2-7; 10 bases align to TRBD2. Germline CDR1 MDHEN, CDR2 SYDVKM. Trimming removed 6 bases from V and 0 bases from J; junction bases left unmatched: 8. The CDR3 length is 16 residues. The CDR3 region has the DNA TGTGCCAGCAGGCAAACTAGCGGGGCCAACTCCTACGAGCAGTACTTC. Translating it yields CASRQTSGANSYEQYF.

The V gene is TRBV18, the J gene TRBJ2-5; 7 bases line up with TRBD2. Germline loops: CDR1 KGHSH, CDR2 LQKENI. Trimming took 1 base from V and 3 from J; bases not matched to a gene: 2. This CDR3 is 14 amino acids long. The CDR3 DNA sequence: TGTGCCAGCTCACCACGGAGCGGGGAAGAGACCCAGTACTTC. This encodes CASSPRSGEETQYF.

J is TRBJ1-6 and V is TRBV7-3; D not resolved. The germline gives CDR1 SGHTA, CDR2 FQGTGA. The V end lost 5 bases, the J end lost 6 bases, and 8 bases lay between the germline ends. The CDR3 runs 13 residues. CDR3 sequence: CASSPRVNSPLHF. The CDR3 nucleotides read TGTGCCAGCAGCCCCCGGGTTAATTCACCCCTCCACTTT.

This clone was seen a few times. In DNA form, the CDR3 reads TGTGCCAGCAGCTTCTATCAAGAGGGGGCTAATGGCTACACCTTC. Its translation is CASSFYQEGANGYTF. This rearrangement joins TRBV7-2 to TRBJ1-2; TRBD1 aligns across 7 bases. This CDR3 spans 15 amino acids. V dropped 3 bases and J dropped 6; count of bases not matched to a gene: 10. Germline V gene sequence: CDR1 SGHTA, CDR2 FQGNSA.

This CDR3 is CASSDYRGRTEAFF. For the CDR3, the DNA is TGTGCCAGCAGCGATTACAGGGGGCGGACTGAAGCTTTCTTT. This chain links TRBV7-2 with TRBJ1-1; 9 positions agree with TRBD1. With V trimmed by 5 bases and J by 5 bases, 6 bases remained unmatched. Germline CDR1 is SGHTA and CDR2 is FQGNSA. The CDR3 is 14 amino acids.

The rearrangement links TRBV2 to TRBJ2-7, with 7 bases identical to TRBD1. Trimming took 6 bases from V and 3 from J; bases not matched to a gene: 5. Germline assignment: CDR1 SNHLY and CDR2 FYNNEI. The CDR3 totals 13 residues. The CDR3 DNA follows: TGTGCCAGCAGGGCCGGGACAGTCTACGAGCAGTACTTC. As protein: CASRAGTVYEQYF.

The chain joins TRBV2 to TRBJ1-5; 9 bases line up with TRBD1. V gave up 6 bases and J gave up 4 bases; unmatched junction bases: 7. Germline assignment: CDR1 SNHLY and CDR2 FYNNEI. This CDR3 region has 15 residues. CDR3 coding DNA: TGTGCCAGCAGATACGGACAGGGGAGGAATCAGCCCCAGCATTTT. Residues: CASRYGQGRNQPQHF.

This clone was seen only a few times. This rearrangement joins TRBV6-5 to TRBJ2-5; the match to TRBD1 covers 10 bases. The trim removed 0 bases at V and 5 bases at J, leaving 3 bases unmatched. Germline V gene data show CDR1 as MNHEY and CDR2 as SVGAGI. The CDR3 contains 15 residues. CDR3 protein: CASSYSPDRGETQYF. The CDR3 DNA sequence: TGTGCCAGCAGTTACTCACCGGACAGGGGGGAGACCCAGTACTTC.

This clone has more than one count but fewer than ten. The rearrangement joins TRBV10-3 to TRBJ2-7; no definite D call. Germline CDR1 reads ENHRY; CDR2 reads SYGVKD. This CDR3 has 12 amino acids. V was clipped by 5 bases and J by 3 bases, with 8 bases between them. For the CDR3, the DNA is TGTGCCATCAGTACCGGTGTCTACGAGCAGTACTTC. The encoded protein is CAISTGVYEQYF.